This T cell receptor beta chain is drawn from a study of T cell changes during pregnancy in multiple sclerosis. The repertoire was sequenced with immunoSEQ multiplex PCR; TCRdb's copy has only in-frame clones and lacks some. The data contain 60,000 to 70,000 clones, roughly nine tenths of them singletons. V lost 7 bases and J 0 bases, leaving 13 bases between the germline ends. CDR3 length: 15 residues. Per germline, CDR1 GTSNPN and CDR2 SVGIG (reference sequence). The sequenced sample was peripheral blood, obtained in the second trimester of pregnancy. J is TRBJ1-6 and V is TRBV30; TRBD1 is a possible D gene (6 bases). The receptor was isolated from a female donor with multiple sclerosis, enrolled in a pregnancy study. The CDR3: CASGGKSSYNSPLHF. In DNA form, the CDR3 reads TGTGCCTCGGGGGGCAAGAGCTCCTATAATTCACCCCTCCACTTT.